The 16 T cell receptor beta chains below all came from one sample that was sequenced in a study of blood T cell repertoires in COVID-19. Only in-frame clones appear in the TCRdb table, and some are missing; sequencing was by immunoSEQ multiplex PCR. The sample has under 250,000 clones, more than 75% seen once. Sequenced input: peripheral blood. All receptors derive from a woman in her thirties or forties with COVID-19, enrolled during active disease.

The chain links TRBV10-1 to TRBJ2-7; TRBD2 agrees at 12 bases. Germline lookup yields CDR1 WNHNN and CDR2 SYGVQD (reference sequence). The CDR3 has 15 amino acids. V was pared by 6 bases and J by 3 bases, with 6 bases of the junction left unmatched. The DNA of the CDR3 is TGCGCCAGCAGCTTGACTAGCGGGAGTTACTACGAGCAGTACTTC. As protein: CASSLTSGSYYEQYF.

This clone has more than one count but fewer than ten. This chain uses TRBV24-1 with TRBJ2-2, with TRBD1 matching over 7 bases. Germline V gene sequence: CDR1 KGHDR, CDR2 SFDVKD. The CDR3 has 16 amino acids. The ends lost 3 bases at V and 0 bases at J; junction bases unmatched: 3. CDR3 bases: TGTGCCACCAGTGATCATACAGGGGCGAACACCGGGGAGCTGTTTTTT. This encodes CATSDHTGANTGELFF.

The rearrangement joins TRBV7-6 to TRBJ2-5, with D possibly matching TRBD1 (6 bases). The germline V and J ends were trimmed by 1 base and 3 bases, with 6 bases remaining between them. Germline V CDR1 and CDR2: SGHVS, FNYEAQ. This CDR3 comprises 13 residues. The CDR3 sequence is CASSLGTEETQYF. CDR3 nucleotides: TGTGCCAGCAGCTTAGGGACAGAAGAGACCCAGTACTTC.

The chain employs TRBV7-9 and TRBJ2-1, with D possibly being TRBD2 (5 bases). The CDR3 runs 16 residues. CDR1 SEHNR and CDR2 FQNEAQ come from the germline V gene (reference sequence). V was pared by 4 bases and J by 7 bases, with 20 bases between. The DNA of the CDR3 is TGTGCCAGCAGCTCCGTAACTAGTAAGTCAAGAAATGAGCAGTTCTTC. Protein product: CASSSVTSKSRNEQFF.

This clone has only a few counts. The chain recombines TRBV5-6 with TRBJ2-3; 10 nucleotides agree with TRBD1. The CDR3 is 16 residues long. J lost 2 bases, V lost 2 bases, and 5 bases had no gene match. Germline lookup yields CDR1 SGHDT and CDR2 YYEEEE. CDR3 sequence reads: CASSFAGTGDTDTQYF. The CDR3 DNA follows: TGTGCCAGCAGCTTTGCCGGGACAGGGGACACAGATACGCAGTATTTT.

In this sample, this clone turned up once. The chain joins TRBV27 to TRBJ1-5, with D tentatively TRBD1 (6 bases). This CDR3 comprises 14 residues. Deletions cut 6 bases from V and 3 bases from J, with 12 bases between. In germline, CDR1 is MNHEY, CDR2 SMNVEV (reference sequence). CDR3 DNA: TGTGCCAGCAGGAAACAGGGAACCAATCAGCCCCAGCATTTT. It specifies CASRKQGTNQPQHF.

The chain uses TRBV27 and TRBJ1-1; 10 bases are a match to TRBD1. The trim removed 2 bases at V and 4 bases at J, leaving 4 bases unmatched. Germline V gene sequence: CDR1 MNHEY, CDR2 SMNVEV (reference sequence). CDR3 length: 15 residues. The DNA of the CDR3 is TGTGCCAGCAGTTTACGACAGGGGGCGATCACTGAAGCTTTCTTT. Amino acids: CASSLRQGAITEAFF.

This chain connects TRBV18 to TRBJ1-1; D might be TRBD1 (6 bases). CDR3 size: 15 residues. The germline V and J ends were trimmed by 4 bases and 3 bases, with 15 bases remaining between them. CDR1 and CDR2 from the germline V gene are KGHSH and LQKENI. The CDR3 spells CASSRSDSSYTEAFF. The CDR3 DNA sequence: TGTGCCAGCTCACGCTCGGACAGCTCCTACACTGAAGCTTTCTTT.

Comment on this clone: At the DNA level, this CDR3 is encoded by other sequences in the same sample as well. The chain employs TRBV3-1 (or the pseudogene TRBV3-2) and TRBJ2-5, with TRBD2 matching 9 bases. J was trimmed by 5 bases and V by 0 bases; bases with no gene match: 7. Germline CDR1 reads LGHDT; CDR2 reads YNNKEL (reference sequence). This CDR3 region has 16 residues. The CDR3 nucleotides are TGTGCCAGCAGCCAAGATCCTGCGGGGGGGCAGGAGACCCAGTACTTC. It translates to CASSQDPAGGQETQYF.

This clone was observed once. J is TRBJ1-5 and V is TRBV6-2 or TRBV6-3; a possible D gene is TRBD1 (6 bases). V lost 6 bases and J 1 base, leaving 22 bases between the germline ends. This CDR3 comprises 18 residues. The germline gives CDR1 MNHEY, CDR2 SVGEGT. In DNA, the CDR3 is TGTGCCAGCAGCAACGTTCAAGCGACCCAGGGGAGCAATCAGCCCCAGCATTTT. It codes for CASSNVQATQGSNQPQHF.

The chain has TRBV7-2 and TRBJ2-7, with 8 nucleotides matching TRBD2. V was pared by 1 base and J by 3 bases, with 2 bases of the junction left unmatched. The CDR3 has 14 amino acids. Germline V CDR1 and CDR2: SGHTA, FQGNSA. The CDR3 sequence: CASSLEAGDYEQYF. DNA for the CDR3: TGTGCCAGCAGCTTAGAAGCGGGGGACTACGAGCAGTACTTC.

The chain links TRBV29-1 to TRBJ1-2, with 9 bases aligning to TRBD1. With 4 bases clipped from V and 4 bases from J, the junction kept 4 bases outside the gene matches. CDR1 is SQVTM and CDR2 is ANQGSEA in the germline V gene. The CDR3 covers 13 residues. CDR3 DNA: TGCAGCGTTGGGACAGGGGAGGTCTATGGCTACACCTTC. It is translated as CSVGTGEVYGYTF.

The CDR3 nucleotides are TGTGCCAGCGCCAGGGGATTCCAGCAGTACTTC. The encoded protein is CASARGFQQYF. The chain has TRBV11-2 and TRBJ2-7; D is perhaps TRBD1 (6 bases). V lost 8 bases and J lost 8, with 13 bases in between. This CDR3 spans 11 amino acids. CDR1 and CDR2 from the germline V gene are SGHAT and FQNNGV.

This clone appeared a few times. J is TRBJ2-5 and V is TRBV6-6; no firm D call. V was shortened by 0 bases and J by 4 bases, with 6 bases between the two germline ends. The CDR3 runs 13 residues. The germline gives CDR1 MNHNY, CDR2 SVGAGI (reference sequence). CDR3 nucleotides: TGTGCCAGCAGTTACTCCTACCTAGAGACCCAGTACTTC. Protein product: CASSYSYLETQYF.

As DNA, the CDR3 is TGTGCTAGTGGGGCAGGGGCTGGTTCACCCCTCCACTTT. Its protein product is CASGAGAGSPLHF. The chain uses TRBV12-5 and TRBJ1-6, with a possible D match to TRBD1 (6 bases). V lost 6 bases, J lost 9 bases, and 12 bases lay in between. In germline, CDR1 is LGHNT, CDR2 FRNRAP. This CDR3 is 13 amino acids long.

This clone was detected only a few times. The chain couples TRBV2 to TRBJ1-2; D not certain. Germline assignment: CDR1 SNHLY and CDR2 FYNNEI. V was shortened by 1 base and J by 0 bases, with 6 bases between the two germline ends. CDR3 length equals 14 residues. In DNA form, the CDR3 reads TGTGCCAGCAGTGAAGAGAGCTCTAACTATGGCTACACCTTC. It yields the protein CASSEESSNYGYTF.